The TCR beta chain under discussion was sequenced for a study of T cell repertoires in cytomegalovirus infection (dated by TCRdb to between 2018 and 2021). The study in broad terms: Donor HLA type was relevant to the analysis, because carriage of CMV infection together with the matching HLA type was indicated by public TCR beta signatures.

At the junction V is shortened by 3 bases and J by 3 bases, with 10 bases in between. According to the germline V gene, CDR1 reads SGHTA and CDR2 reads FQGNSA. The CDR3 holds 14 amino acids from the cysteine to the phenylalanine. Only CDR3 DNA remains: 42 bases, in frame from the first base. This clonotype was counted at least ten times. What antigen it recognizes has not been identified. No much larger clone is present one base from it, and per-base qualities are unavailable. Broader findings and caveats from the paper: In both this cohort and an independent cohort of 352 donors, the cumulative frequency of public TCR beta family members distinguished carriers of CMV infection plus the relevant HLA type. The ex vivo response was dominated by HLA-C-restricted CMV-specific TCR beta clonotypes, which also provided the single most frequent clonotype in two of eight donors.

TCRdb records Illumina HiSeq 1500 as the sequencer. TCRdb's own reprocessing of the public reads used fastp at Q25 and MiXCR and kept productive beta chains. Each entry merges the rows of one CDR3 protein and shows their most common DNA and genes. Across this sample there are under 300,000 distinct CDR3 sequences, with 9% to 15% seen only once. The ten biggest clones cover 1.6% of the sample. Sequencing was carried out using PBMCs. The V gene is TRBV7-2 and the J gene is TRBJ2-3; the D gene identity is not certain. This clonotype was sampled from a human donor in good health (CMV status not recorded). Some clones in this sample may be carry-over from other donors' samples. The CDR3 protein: CASSLALGTDTQYF. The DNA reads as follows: TGTGCCAGCAGCTTGGCGCTGGGTACAGATACGCAGTATTTT.